This T cell receptor (beta chain) was obtained from a study of CD8 T cells in ankylosing spondylitis. General study results and limits: Disease-linked clones were reportedly significantly enriched in matched ankylosing spondylitis synovial fluid.

A note on this clonotype: No antigen is known for it.

Quantitative 5'-RACE was performed with molecular barcodes, and it yielded the TCR beta libraries. TCRdb called the 5' RACE reads again in MiXCR, with one record for every CDR3 protein. Among 250,000 to 400,000 distinct CDR3 sequences listed, roughly 11% were seen once. The CDR3 consists of 15 residues. V was trimmed by 1 base and J by 7 bases, leaving 13 bases between them. CDR1 is LNHDA, CDR2 SQIVND, per germline (reference sequence). The chain carries TRBV19 and TRBJ2-2; D is perhaps TRBD1 (5 bases). This clonotype was obtained from a female donor with ankylosing spondylitis or in good health (not recorded which). Specimen: blood, either unsorted or a sorted T cell fraction (not recorded which). DNA of the CDR3: TGTGCCAGTAGTATAGCAGGTGGGGCAGGCGGGGAGCTGTTTTTT. It yields the protein CASSIAGGAGGELFF.